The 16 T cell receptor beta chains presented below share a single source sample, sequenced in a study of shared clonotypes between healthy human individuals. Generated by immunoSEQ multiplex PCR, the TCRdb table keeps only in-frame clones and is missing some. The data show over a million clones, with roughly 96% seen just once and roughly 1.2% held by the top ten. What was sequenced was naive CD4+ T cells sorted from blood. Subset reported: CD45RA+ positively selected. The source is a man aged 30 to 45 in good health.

DNA for the CDR3: TGCGCCAGCGGATGGGCAGAGAACACCGGGGAGCTGTTTTTT. Translation: CASGWAENTGELFF. The chain recombines TRBV5-1 with TRBJ2-2; D uncertain. Per germline, CDR1 SGHRS and CDR2 YFSETQ. This CDR3 contains 14 residues. Trimming removed 7 bases at V and 1 base at J, with 11 bases between.

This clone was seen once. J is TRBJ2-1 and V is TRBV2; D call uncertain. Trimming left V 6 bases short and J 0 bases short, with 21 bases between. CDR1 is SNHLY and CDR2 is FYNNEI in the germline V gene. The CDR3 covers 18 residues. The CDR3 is CASSSTALAESSYNEQFF. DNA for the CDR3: TGTGCCAGCAGCTCCACGGCCCTGGCGGAGAGCTCCTACAATGAGCAGTTCTTC. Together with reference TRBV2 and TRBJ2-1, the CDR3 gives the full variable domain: EPEVTQTPSHQVTQMGQEVILRCVPISNHLYFYWYRQILGQKVEFLVSFYNNEISEKSEIFDDQFSVERPDGSNFTLKIRSTKLEDSAMYFCASSSTALAESSYNEQFFGPGTRLTVL.

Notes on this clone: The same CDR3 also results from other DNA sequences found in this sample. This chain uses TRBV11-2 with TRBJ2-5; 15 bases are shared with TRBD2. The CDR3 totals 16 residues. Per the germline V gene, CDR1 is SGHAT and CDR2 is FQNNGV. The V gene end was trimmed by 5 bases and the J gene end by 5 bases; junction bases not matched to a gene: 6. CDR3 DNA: TGTGCCAGCAGCCCCGGACTAGCGGGAGGGCGGGAGACCCAGTACTTC. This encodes CASSPGLAGGRETQYF.

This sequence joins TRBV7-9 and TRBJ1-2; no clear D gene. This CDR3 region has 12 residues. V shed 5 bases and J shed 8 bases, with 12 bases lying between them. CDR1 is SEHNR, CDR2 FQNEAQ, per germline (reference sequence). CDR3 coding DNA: TGTGCCAGCAGCCCCAGCTTGGAGGGCTACACCTTC. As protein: CASSPSLEGYTF.

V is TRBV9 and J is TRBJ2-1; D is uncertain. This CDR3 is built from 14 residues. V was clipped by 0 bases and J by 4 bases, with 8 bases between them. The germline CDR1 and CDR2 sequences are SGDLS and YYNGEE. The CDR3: CASSVGFSYNEQFF. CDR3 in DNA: TGTGCCAGCAGCGTAGGGTTCTCATACAATGAGCAGTTCTTC.

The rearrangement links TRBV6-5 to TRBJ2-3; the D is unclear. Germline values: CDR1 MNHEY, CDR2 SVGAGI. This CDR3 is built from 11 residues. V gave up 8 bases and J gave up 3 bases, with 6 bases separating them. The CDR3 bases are TGTGCCAGCGGGCAAACAGATACGCAGTATTTT. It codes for CASGQTDTQYF.

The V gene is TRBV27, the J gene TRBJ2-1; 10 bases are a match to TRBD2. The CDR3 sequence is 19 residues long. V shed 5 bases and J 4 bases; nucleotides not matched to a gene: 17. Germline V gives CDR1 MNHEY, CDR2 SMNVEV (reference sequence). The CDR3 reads CASSRWTVPASGSYNEQFF. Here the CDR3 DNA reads TGTGCCAGCAGTAGATGGACAGTCCCTGCTAGCGGGAGTTACAATGAGCAGTTCTTC.

The CDR3 loop is CASSPGTSGFVLDKETQYF. The CDR3 DNA is TGTGCCAGCTCACCGGGGACTAGCGGGTTTGTACTTGATAAAGAGACCCAGTACTTC. The chain is built from TRBV18 and TRBJ2-5, with TRBD2 identical over 12 bases. The CDR3 sequence is 19 residues long. Germline V gene sequence: CDR1 KGHSH, CDR2 LQKENI. Trimming at V came to 3 bases and at J to 3 bases, leaving 14 bases not matched to a gene.

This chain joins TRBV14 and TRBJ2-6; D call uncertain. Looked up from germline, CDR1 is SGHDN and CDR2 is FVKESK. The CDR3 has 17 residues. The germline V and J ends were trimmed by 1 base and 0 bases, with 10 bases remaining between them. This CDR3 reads CASSQVLPPSGANVLTF. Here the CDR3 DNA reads TGTGCCAGCAGCCAAGTTCTTCCCCCCTCTGGGGCCAACGTCCTGACTTTC.

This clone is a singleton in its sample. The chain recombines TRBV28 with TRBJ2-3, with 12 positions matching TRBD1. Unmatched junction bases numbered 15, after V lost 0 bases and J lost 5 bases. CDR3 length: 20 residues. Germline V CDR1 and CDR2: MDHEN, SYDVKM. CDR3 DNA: TGTGCCAGCAGTTTATGGGGAGCCCCCCCGGGACAGGGGGCAAGAGATACGCAGTATTTT. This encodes CASSLWGAPPGQGARDTQYF.

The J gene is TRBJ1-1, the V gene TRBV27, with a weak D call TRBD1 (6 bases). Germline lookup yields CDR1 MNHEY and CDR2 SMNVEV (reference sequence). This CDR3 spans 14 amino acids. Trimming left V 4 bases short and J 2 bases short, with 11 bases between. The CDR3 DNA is TGTGCCAGCAGTTCGGGACAAAGAAACACTGAAGCTTTCTTT. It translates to CASSSGQRNTEAFF.

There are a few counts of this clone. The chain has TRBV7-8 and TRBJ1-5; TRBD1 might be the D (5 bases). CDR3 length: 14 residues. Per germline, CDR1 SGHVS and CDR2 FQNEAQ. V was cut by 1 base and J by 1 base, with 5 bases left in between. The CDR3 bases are TGTGCCAGCAGCTTAGAGGGGAGCAATCAGCCCCAGCATTTT. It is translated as CASSLEGSNQPQHF.

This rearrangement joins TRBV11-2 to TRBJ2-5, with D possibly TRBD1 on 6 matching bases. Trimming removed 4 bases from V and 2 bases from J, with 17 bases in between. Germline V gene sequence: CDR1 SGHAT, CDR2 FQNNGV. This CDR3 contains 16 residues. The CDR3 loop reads CASSSHRDTQQETQYF. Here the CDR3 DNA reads TGTGCCAGCAGCTCACATAGGGACACGCAGCAAGAGACCCAGTACTTC.

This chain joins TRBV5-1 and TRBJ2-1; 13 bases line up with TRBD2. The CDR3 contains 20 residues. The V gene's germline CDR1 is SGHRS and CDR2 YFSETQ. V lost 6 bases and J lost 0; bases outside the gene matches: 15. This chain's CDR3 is CASKRTAGTSGAVSYNEQFF. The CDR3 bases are TGCGCCAGCAAACGGACCGCCGGGACTAGCGGGGCCGTCTCCTACAATGAGCAGTTCTTC.

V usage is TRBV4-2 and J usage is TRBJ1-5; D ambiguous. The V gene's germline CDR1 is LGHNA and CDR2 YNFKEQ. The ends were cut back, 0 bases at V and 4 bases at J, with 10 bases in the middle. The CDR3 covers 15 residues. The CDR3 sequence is CASSQDFFANQPQHF. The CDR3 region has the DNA TGTGCCAGCAGCCAAGATTTTTTCGCAAATCAGCCCCAGCATTTT.

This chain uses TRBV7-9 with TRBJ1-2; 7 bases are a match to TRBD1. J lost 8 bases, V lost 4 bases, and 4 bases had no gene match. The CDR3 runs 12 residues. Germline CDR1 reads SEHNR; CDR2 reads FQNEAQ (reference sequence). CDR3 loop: CASSSSRGGYTF. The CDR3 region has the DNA TGTGCCAGCAGCTCTAGCAGGGGGGGCTACACCTTC. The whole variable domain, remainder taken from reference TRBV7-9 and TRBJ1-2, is DTGVSQNPRHKITKRGQNVTFRCDPISEHNRLYWYRQTLGQGPEFLTYFQNEAQLEKSRLLSDRFSAERPKGSFSTLEIQRTEQGDSAMYLCASSSSRGGYTFGSGTRLTVV.